A single sample gave rise to the 4 T cell receptor beta chains below, sequenced in a study of OX40 agonist ivuxolimab in advanced cancers. Generated by immunoSEQ multiplex PCR, the TCRdb table keeps only in-frame clones and is missing some. This sample has about 50,000 clones, with over 85% found just once. The sample in question was CD4+ or CD8+ T cells sorted from blood, obtained in a trial of the OX40 agonist ivuxolimab. The receptors were sampled from an adult with an advanced solid tumor such as melanoma, head and neck, liver or kidney cancer.

The chain is built from TRBV6-5 and TRBJ2-7, with D possibly matching TRBD1 (6 bases). Germline CDR1 MNHEY, CDR2 SVGAGI. V was clipped by 6 bases and J by 3 bases, with 6 bases between them. The CDR3 extends over 11 amino acids. The CDR3 reads CASRQGYEQYF. CDR3 DNA sequence: TGTGCCAGCAGACAGGGCTACGAGCAGTACTTC.

This chain links TRBV7-9 with TRBJ2-7; perhaps TRBD2 as D (5 bases). The CDR3 covers 15 residues. Germline CDR1 is SEHNR and CDR2 is FQNEAQ (reference sequence). The ends were cut back, 2 bases at V and 0 bases at J, with 11 bases in the middle. CDR3 region: CASSLSDYLSYEQYF. CDR3 in DNA: TGTGCCAGCAGCTTATCAGACTACCTCTCCTACGAGCAGTACTTC.

V is TRBV28 and J is TRBJ2-4, with D unresolved. The CDR3 has 17 amino acids. The germline gives CDR1 MDHEN, CDR2 SYDVKM. Trimming took 2 bases from V and 0 from J, leaving 14 bases between them. This CDR3 is CASSLPPLILAKNIQYF. The DNA of the CDR3 is TGTGCCAGCAGTTTACCGCCCCTAATCCTAGCCAAAAACATTCAGTACTTC. The full variable domain, its missing parts supplied by reference TRBV28 and TRBJ2-4, is DVKVTQSSRYLVKRTGEKVFLECVQDMDHENMFWYRQDPGLGLRLIYFSYDVKMKEKGDIPEGYSVSREKKERFSLILESASTNQTSMYLCASSLPPLILAKNIQYFGAGTRLSVL.

The chain carries TRBV30 and TRBJ2-1, with D perhaps given as TRBD1 or TRBD2 (5 bases each). Germline lookup yields CDR1 GTSNPN and CDR2 SVGIG (reference sequence). V was pared by 0 bases and J by 6 bases, with 15 bases between. The CDR3 spans 15 residues. CDR3 nucleotide sequence: TGTGCCTGGAGTGTACTTGTCGGGACCGGCAATGAGCAGTTCTTC. Its protein is CAWSVLVGTGNEQFF.